The sequence of this T cell receptor beta chain was determined in a study of T cell responses to AZD1222 COVID-19 vaccine. For this clone: Its antigen remains unknown.

Clones were sequenced by immunoSEQ multiplex PCR, and TCRdb holds only the in-frame ones, with some missing. The sample includes about 120,000 clones, roughly nine tenths of them seen just once. Broader study findings: The donors showed a predominance of white British ancestry and of females, with possible underestimation of clonal diversity.

The CDR3 contains 16 residues. The germline gives CDR1 KGHSH, CDR2 LQKENI. J lost 5 bases, V lost 3 bases, and 7 bases had no gene match. This clonotype was obtained from an adult in good health. V is TRBV18 and J is TRBJ1-6, with 7 positions matching TRBD1. This sample comprised peripheral blood, obtained on day 0 of AZD1222 vaccination. CDR3 in amino acids: CASSPDRTTNNSPLHF. DNA for the CDR3: TGTGCCAGCTCACCGGACAGGACTACCAATAATTCACCCCTCCACTTT.